The sequence of this T cell receptor (beta chain) was determined in a study of vaccination effects on CD4 cells after COVID-19. Sequencing was preceded by expansion of antigen-specific CD4+ T cells with viral peptide pools in the ViraFEST assay. Culture proceeded for approximately 9 days, and CD4+ T cells were then isolated. Participants were given two doses of BNT162b2 or mRNA-1273 vaccine. Nucleocapsid antibodies stayed negative before and after vaccination, showing no earlier SARS-CoV-2 infection. For each well, two million PBMC were cultured with 8 to 10 IU/ml IL-2 and 8 to 10 ug/ml peptides. Cells had half their medium changed to IL-2 medium on days 3 and 7. V gave up 1 base and J gave up 7 bases, with 6 bases separating them. This CDR3 comprises 12 residues. CDR1 and CDR2 from the germline V gene are KGHDR and SFDVKD. This table comes from immunoSEQ multiplex PCR, and its TCRdb copy is limited to in-frame clones, with some not included. The sample consists of roughly 41,000 clones, 74% of them appearing once.

Whole-study results and caveats: After vaccination, at late timepoints, clones induced by infection and by vaccine contracted markedly.

In the case of this clone: What it recognizes is unknown.

The chain employs TRBV24-1 and TRBJ1-1; D ambiguous. This TCR derives from a human donor who received a COVID-19 vaccine. This specimen was CD4+ T cells from PBMCs cultured with HCoV-OC43 spike peptides, taken after COVID-19 vaccination. Subset reported: HCoV-OC43 spike overlapping peptide pool stimulation. The CDR3 sequence is CATSDLKGEAFF. CDR3 DNA sequence: TGTGCCACCAGTGATTTAAAAGGTGAAGCTTTCTTT.